Listed below are T cell receptor beta chains from one sample, sequenced in a study of blood T cell repertoires in COVID-19. Profiling relied on immunoSEQ multiplex PCR, and the TCRdb table lists in-frame clones only, not all of them. This sample yields 35,000 to 45,000 clones, of which 87% are seen a single time; around 20% belongs to the top ten. The specimen was peripheral blood. Receptors originate from a man aged 55 to 70 with acute or convalescent COVID-19. CDR3s include the opening cysteine and the closing phenylalanine or tryptophan. The D gene is left open where the match is weak. Clone size is shown for a subset of rows, as once, few, many or a class of expanded clone.

>.|.|TRBJ1-1|TRBV5-1
TGCGCCAGCAGCTTCGGGACTGGGGACACTGAAGCTTTCTTT
CASSFGTGDTEAFF
>.|.|TRBJ2-2|TRBV5-4
TGTGCCAGCACCCGCGGGGTCGCCGGGGAGCTGTTTTTT
CASTRGVAGELFF
>.|.|TRBJ1-3|TRBV30
TGTGCCTGGAGTACCGGGACAACTGGAAACACCATATATTTT
CAWSTGTTGNTIYF
>once|.|TRBJ1-2|TRBV28
TGTGCCAGCAGTTCTCAGGGCGAGGGCTACACCTTC
CASSSQGEGYTF
>.|TRBD2|TRBJ2-3|TRBV2
TGTGCCAGCAGGGGAGCGGGAGGGAGTGATACGCAGTATTTT
CASRGAGGSDTQYF
>.|TRBD1|TRBJ1-1|TRBV6-5
TGTGCCAGCAGCCGGGACAGGGTTGGTGAAGCTTTCTTT
CASSRDRVGEAFF
>.|.|TRBJ2-5|TRBV28
TGTGCCAGCGGAGCAGGGCGCCAAGAGACCCAGTACTTC
CASGAGRQETQYF
>.|.|TRBJ1-1|TRBV5-8
TGTGCCAGCAGCGAACGACAAATGAACACTGAAGCTTTCTTT
CASSERQMNTEAFF
>.|.|TRBJ2-5|TRBV7-2
TGTGCCAGCAGCCAGCCTCAGGGGGGCGAGACCCAGTACTTC
CASSQPQGGETQYF
>.|TRBD1|TRBJ2-7|TRBV5-1
TGCGCCAGCAGCTTGGTGCCGACAGGGGGCGCTTCCTACGAGCAGTACTTC
CASSLVPTGGASYEQYF
>.|.|TRBJ2-1|TRBV5-6
TGTGCCAGCAGCTTGGTACAGGCCCCCCATGAGCAGTTCTTC
CASSLVQAPHEQFF
>.|TRBD2|TRBJ2-2|TRBV28
TGTGCCAGCAGTTTTTTTGTGGGCGGGAGCACCGGGGAGCTGTTTTTT
CASSFFVGGSTGELFF
>.|.|TRBJ2-1|TRBV21-1
TGTGCCAGCAGCTATACGGGACTAGCGGGAGGATCGTTCTTC
CASSYTGLAGGSFF
>.|TRBD2|TRBJ2-1|TRBV7-9
TGTGCCAGCAGCTTTCCGTTCGGGGGGAGATTAAATGAGCAGTTCTTC
CASSFPFGGRLNEQFF
>.|.|TRBJ2-6|TRBV5-1
TGCGCCACCTCGCAGGGGGGCGGCCCGGCTGGGGCCAACGTCCTGACTTTC
CATSQGGGPAGANVLTF
>.|TRBD1|TRBJ1-5|TRBV7-9
TGTGCCAGCAGTCCTCGACAGGGTGATCAGCCCCAGCATTTT
CASSPRQGDQPQHF
>.|TRBD2|TRBJ2-1|TRBV7-9
TGTGCCAGCACCGCAGGTGGCGGGAGAAACCAGTTCTTC
CASTAGGGRNQFF
>.|TRBD1|TRBJ2-7|TRBV15
TGTGCCACCAGCAGAGGAGGGACAGCCTACGAGCAGTACTTC
CATSRGGTAYEQYF